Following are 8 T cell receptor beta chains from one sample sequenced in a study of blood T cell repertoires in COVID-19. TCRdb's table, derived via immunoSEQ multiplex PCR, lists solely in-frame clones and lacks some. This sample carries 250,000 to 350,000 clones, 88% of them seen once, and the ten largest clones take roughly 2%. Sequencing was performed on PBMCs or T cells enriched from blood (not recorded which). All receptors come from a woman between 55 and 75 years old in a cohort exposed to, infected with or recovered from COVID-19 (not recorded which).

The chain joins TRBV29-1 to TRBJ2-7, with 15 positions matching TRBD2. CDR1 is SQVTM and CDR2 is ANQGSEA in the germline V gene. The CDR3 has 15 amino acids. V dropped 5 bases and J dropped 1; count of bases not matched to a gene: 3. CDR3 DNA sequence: TGCAGCGTTACCGGGACTAGCGGGAGGTCCTACGAGCAGTACTTC. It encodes CSVTGTSGRSYEQYF.

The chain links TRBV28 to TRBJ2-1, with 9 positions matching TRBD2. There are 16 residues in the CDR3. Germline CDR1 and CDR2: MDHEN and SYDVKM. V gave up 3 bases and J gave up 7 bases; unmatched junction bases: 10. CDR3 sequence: CASSLAGGGGSNEQFF. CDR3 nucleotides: TGTGCCAGCAGTTTGGCGGGAGGGGGTGGTAGTAATGAGCAGTTCTTC.

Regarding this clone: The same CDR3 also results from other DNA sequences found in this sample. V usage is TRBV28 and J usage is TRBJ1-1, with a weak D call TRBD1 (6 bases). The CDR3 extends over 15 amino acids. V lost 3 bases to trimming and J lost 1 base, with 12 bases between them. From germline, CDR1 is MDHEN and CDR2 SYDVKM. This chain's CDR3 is CASSFSTGRNTEAFF. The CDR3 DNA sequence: TGTGCCAGCAGTTTCAGCACAGGGAGGAACACTGAAGCTTTCTTT.

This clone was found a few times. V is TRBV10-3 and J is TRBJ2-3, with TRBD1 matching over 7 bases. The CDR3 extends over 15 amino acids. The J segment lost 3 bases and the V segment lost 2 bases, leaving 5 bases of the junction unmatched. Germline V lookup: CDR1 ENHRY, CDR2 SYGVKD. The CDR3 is CAISEMGQRTDTQYF. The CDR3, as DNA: TGTGCCATCAGTGAGATGGGACAGCGGACAGATACGCAGTATTTT.

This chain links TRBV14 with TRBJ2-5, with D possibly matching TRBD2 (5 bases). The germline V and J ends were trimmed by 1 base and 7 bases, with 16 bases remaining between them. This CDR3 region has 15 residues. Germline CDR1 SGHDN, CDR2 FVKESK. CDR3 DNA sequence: TGTGCCAGCAGCCAAGGGTCGGGGTCCCGTAGGACCCAGTACTTC. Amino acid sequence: CASSQGSGSRRTQYF.

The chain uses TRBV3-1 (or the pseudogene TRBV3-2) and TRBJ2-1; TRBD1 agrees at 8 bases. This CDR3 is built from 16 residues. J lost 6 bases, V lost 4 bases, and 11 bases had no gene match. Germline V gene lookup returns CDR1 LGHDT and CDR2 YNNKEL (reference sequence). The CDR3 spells CASSPLGGQVINEQFF. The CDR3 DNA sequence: TGTGCCAGCAGCCCACTAGGGGGACAGGTAATCAATGAGCAGTTCTTC.

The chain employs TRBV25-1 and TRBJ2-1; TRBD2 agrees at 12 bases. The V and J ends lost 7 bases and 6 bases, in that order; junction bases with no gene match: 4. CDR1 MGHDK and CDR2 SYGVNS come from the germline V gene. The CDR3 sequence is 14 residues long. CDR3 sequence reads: CASKGLAGSNEQFF. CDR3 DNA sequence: TGTGCCAGCAAGGGACTAGCGGGTAGCAATGAGCAGTTCTTC.

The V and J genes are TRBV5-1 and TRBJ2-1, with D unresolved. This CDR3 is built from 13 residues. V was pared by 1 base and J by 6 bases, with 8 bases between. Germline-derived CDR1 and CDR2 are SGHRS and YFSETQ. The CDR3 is CASSLPSPNEQFF. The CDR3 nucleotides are TGCGCCAGCAGCTTGCCAAGCCCCAATGAGCAGTTCTTC.